Below, one TCR beta chain is given with its context. In germline, CDR1 is SEHNR, CDR2 FQNEAQ (reference sequence). V gave up 0 bases and J gave up 8 bases, with 13 bases separating them. The CDR3 is 14 residues long. This sample stems from a study of blood T cell repertoires in COVID-19. Study background: From T cells, B-cell-depleted T cells, or PBMCs came the material, which was cDNA or gDNA.

Profiling relied on immunoSEQ multiplex PCR, and the TCRdb table lists in-frame clones only, not all of them. The sample records about 400,000 clones, less than 90% being singletons. The receptor's source is a woman between 55 and 75 years old with COVID-19, enrolled during active disease. The sample was peripheral blood. The chain employs TRBV7-9 and TRBJ1-2, with a weak D call TRBD1 (5 bases). CDR3 amino acids: CASSLAYQAGGYTF. The CDR3 DNA reads TGTGCCAGCAGCTTAGCGTATCAAGCAGGGGGCTACACCTTC.